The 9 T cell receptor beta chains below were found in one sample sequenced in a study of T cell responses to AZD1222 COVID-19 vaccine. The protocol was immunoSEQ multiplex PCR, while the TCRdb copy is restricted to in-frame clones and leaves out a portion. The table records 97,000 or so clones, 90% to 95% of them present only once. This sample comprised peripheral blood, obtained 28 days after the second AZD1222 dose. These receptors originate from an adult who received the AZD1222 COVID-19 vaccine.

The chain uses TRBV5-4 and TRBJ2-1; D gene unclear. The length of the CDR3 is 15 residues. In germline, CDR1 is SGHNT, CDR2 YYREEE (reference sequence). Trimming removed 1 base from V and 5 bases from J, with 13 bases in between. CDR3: CASSLNFGPDNEQFF. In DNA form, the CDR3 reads TGTGCCAGCAGCTTGAATTTTGGGCCGGACAATGAGCAGTTCTTC.

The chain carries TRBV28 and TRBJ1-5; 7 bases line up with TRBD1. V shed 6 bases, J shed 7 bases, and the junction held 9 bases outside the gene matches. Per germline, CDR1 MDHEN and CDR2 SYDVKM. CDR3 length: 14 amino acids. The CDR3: CASSERQGGQPQHF. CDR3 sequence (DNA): TGTGCCAGCAGCGAGCGACAGGGAGGCCAGCCCCAGCATTTT.

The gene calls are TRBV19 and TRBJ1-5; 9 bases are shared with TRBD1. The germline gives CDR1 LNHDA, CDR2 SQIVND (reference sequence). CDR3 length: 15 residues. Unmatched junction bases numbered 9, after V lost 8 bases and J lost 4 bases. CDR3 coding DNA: TGTGCCAGTCTGGGCGGGACAGGGTGGAATCAGCCCCAGCATTTT. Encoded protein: CASLGGTGWNQPQHF.

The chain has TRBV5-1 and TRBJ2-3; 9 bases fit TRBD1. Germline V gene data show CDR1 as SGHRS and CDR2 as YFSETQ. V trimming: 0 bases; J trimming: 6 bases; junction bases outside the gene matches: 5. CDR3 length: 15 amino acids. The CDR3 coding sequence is TGCGCCAGCAGCTTGGAAGGACAGGGGCCGGATACGCAGTATTTT. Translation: CASSLEGQGPDTQYF.

Here the CDR3 DNA reads TGTGCCAGCAGCGTAGCTACGGGGGTATCTGGTTCGATATCACCCCTCCACTTT. Translation gives CASSVATGVSGSISPLHF. V and J are TRBV9 and TRBJ1-6; tentative D call: TRBD1 (5 bases). Trimming left V 0 bases short and J 10 bases short, with 23 bases between. There are 18 residues in the CDR3. Germline V gene data show CDR1 as SGDLS and CDR2 as YYNGEE.

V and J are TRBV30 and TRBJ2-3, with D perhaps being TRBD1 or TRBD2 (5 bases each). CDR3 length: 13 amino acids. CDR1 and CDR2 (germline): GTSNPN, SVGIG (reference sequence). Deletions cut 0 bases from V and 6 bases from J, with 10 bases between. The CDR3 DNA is TGTGCCTGGAGTGTAGGAGAGGGGGATACGCAGTATTTT. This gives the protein CAWSVGEGDTQYF.

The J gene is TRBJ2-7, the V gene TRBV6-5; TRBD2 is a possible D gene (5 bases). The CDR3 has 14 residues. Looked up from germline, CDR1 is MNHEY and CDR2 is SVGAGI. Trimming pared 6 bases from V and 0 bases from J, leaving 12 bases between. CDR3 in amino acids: CASSGEWSSYEQYF. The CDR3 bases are TGTGCCAGCAGCGGGGAGTGGAGCTCCTACGAGCAGTACTTC.

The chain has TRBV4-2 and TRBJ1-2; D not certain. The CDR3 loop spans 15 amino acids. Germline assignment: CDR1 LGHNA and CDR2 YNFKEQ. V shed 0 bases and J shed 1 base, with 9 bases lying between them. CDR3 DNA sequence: TGTGCCAGCAGCCAAGATCGAGGGCATAACTATGGCTACACCTTC. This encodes CASSQDRGHNYGYTF.

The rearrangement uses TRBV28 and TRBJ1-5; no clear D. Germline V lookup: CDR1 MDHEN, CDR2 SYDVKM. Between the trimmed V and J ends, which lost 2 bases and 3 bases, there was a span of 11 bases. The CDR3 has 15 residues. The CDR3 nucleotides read TGTGCCAGCAGTTTAGGCCTGATTTTCAATCAGCCCCAGCATTTT. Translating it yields CASSLGLIFNQPQHF. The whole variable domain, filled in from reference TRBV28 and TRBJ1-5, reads DVKVTQSSRYLVKRTGEKVFLECVQDMDHENMFWYRQDPGLGLRLIYFSYDVKMKEKGDIPEGYSVSREKKERFSLILESASTNQTSMYLCASSLGLIFNQPQHFGDGTRLSIL.